Below are 12 T cell receptor beta chains sequenced from a single sample in a study of blood T cell repertoires in COVID-19. Produced via immunoSEQ multiplex PCR; TCRdb's table is partial and in-frame only. The sample has some 200,000 clones, around 81% seen once. The specimen sequenced was peripheral blood. All receptors derive from a woman aged 25-40 years who had recovered from COVID-19.

This clone was seen a single time. V gene TRBV4-2 combines with J gene TRBJ2-7, with a tentative D call TRBD2 (6 bases). The CDR3 sequence is 14 residues long. The germline V gene encodes CDR1 LGHNA and CDR2 YNFKEQ. Trimming took 3 bases from V and 5 from J, leaving 14 bases between them. CDR3 loop: CASSQPGLTNEQYF. CDR3 DNA: TGTGCCAGCAGCCAGCCGGGACTGACTAACGAGCAGTACTTC.

This clone has only one observation. The rearrangement links TRBV3-1 (or the pseudogene TRBV3-2) to TRBJ1-1; TRBD1 might be the D (5 bases). There are 14 residues in the CDR3. V lost 0 bases to trimming and J lost 1 base, with 6 bases between them. CDR1 and CDR2 (germline): LGHDT, YNNKEL (reference sequence). The CDR3 is CASSQDDRNTEAFF. As DNA, the CDR3 is TGTGCCAGCAGCCAAGATGACAGGAACACTGAAGCTTTCTTT.

The chain has TRBV6-2 or TRBV6-3 and TRBJ1-5; 8 nucleotides agree with TRBD1. The germline V gene has CDR1 MNHEY and CDR2 SVGEGT. J was trimmed by 3 bases and V by 6 bases; bases with no gene match: 16. This CDR3 is built from 18 residues. CDR3 residues: CASRPRQGPPDINQPQHF. For the CDR3, the DNA is TGTGCCAGCAGGCCTAGACAGGGGCCACCCGATATCAATCAGCCCCAGCATTTT.

The rearrangement joins TRBV12-3 or TRBV12-4 to TRBJ1-5, with 7 positions matching TRBD1. The J segment lost 7 bases and the V segment lost 3 bases, leaving 3 bases of the junction unmatched. The CDR3 extends over 13 amino acids. The CDR3 region is CASSLGDSQPQHF. CDR3 nucleotide sequence: TGTGCCAGCAGTTTGGGGGACAGCCAGCCCCAGCATTTT.

The chain links TRBV27 to TRBJ1-2, with 9 bases that match TRBD1. The CDR3 spans 14 residues. V shed 4 bases, J shed 4 bases, and the junction held 4 bases outside the gene matches. The germline V gene encodes CDR1 MNHEY and CDR2 SMNVEV (reference sequence). In nucleotides, the CDR3 is TGTGCCAGCAGTTCAATGGACAGGGGCTATGGCTACACCTTC. It yields the protein CASSSMDRGYGYTF.

The chain links TRBV3-1 (or the pseudogene TRBV3-2) to TRBJ2-3; D ambiguous. Germline V gene data show CDR1 as LGHDT and CDR2 as YNNKEL (reference sequence). The V and J ends lost 5 bases and 0 bases respectively, with 15 bases between them. The CDR3 is 16 amino acids. CDR3 coding DNA: TGTGCCAGCAGCTTCCGACTGGATATTAGCACAGATACGCAGTATTTT. Translating gives CASSFRLDISTDTQYF.

The chain is built from TRBV28 and TRBJ2-7, with 8 bases identical to TRBD1. J lost 7 bases, V lost 3 bases, and 11 bases had no gene match. CDR1 MDHEN and CDR2 SYDVKM come from the germline V gene. The CDR3 is made up of 15 amino acids. CDR3 coding DNA: TGTGCCAGCAGTTTCCAACGACAGGGGCCCGAGGAGCAGTACTTC. It translates to CASSFQRQGPEEQYF.

The chain uses TRBV15 and TRBJ2-5; no definite D call. This CDR3 spans 14 amino acids. V was cut by 3 bases and J by 0 bases, with 8 bases left in between. CDR1 and CDR2 from the germline V gene are LNHNV and YYDKDF (reference sequence). The CDR3: CATSSRRDQETQYF. The CDR3 DNA reads as TGTGCCACCAGCAGTCGGAGAGACCAAGAGACCCAGTACTTC.

This clone was picked up a small number of times. This chain uses TRBV2 with TRBJ1-5; weak D call: TRBD1 (5 bases). From germline, CDR1 is SNHLY and CDR2 FYNNEI. CDR3 length: 16 amino acids. V was trimmed by 0 bases and J by 6 bases, leaving 15 bases between them. CDR3 DNA sequence: TGTGCCAGCAGTGAAGCGGGCGGGAGGGGCAGTCAGCCCCAGCATTTT. It is translated as CASSEAGGRGSQPQHF.

V is TRBV9 and J is TRBJ2-7; weak D call: TRBD2 (6 bases). This CDR3 is 16 amino acids long. V was cut by 4 bases and J by 0 bases, with 17 bases left in between. Germline V lookup: CDR1 SGDLS, CDR2 YYNGEE. Here the CDR3 reads CASSPLSSGSSYEQYF. The CDR3 DNA reads TGTGCCAGCAGCCCCTTAAGTAGCGGAAGCTCCTACGAGCAGTACTTC.

The rearrangement joins TRBV9 to TRBJ1-4; 7 nucleotides agree with TRBD1. Unmatched junction bases numbered 19, after V lost 4 bases and J lost 7 bases. The V gene's germline CDR1 is SGDLS and CDR2 YYNGEE. The CDR3 loop spans 18 amino acids. The CDR3 DNA sequence: TGTGCCAGCAGCTCAAGAGGGGGGACAGCCCTAAGGACTGAAAAACTGTTTTTT. Its translation is CASSSRGGTALRTEKLFF.

The V gene is TRBV18, the J gene TRBJ2-1; 8 positions match TRBD1. After removal of 8 bases from V and 3 bases from J, the junction contained 3 bases not matched to a gene. This CDR3 has 13 residues. The germline CDR1 and CDR2 sequences are KGHSH and LQKENI. This chain's CDR3 is CASADRDYNEQFF. The CDR3 region has the DNA TGTGCCAGCGCGGACAGGGACTACAATGAGCAGTTCTTC.